This entry is about one T cell receptor beta chain. This sample was taken from a study of blood T cell repertoires in COVID-19. About the research overall: The analysed material was cDNA or gDNA that came from T cells, B-cell-depleted T cells, or PBMCs.

Methods used by the authors: Amplification from reference gene primers served as the basis for estimated nucleated cell counts. Data came from immunoSEQ multiplex PCR; TCRdb stores just in-frame clones and leaves some out. The D gene and trimming were derived from the DNA, and the V and J assignments and clone size from that table. The sample lists 150,000 to 200,000 clones; 82% were seen once. This TCR was recovered from a woman aged 70-85 years with acute or convalescent COVID-19. What was sequenced was peripheral blood.

DNA of the CDR3: TGTGCCAGCAGCCAAGGCGTGTTCACAGATACGCAGTATTTT. It specifies CASSQGVFTDTQYF. This chain connects TRBV4-2 to TRBJ2-3; D unclear. This CDR3 region has 14 residues. Germline CDR1 is LGHNA and CDR2 is YNFKEQ. V lost 1 base and J 2 bases, leaving 7 bases between the germline ends.